This entry concerns a single TCR beta chain. Sequenced by immunoSEQ multiplex PCR; TCRdb stores in-frame clones only, minus some. The sample contains about 210,000 clones, 87% of which appear only once. The germline V gene has CDR1 SGHKS and CDR2 YYEKEE (reference sequence). Trimming pared 1 base from V and 0 bases from J, leaving 13 bases between. The CDR3 runs 16 residues. The sample is drawn from a study of blood T cell repertoires in COVID-19. At the level of the study: COVID-19 samples collected from the United States, Italy and Spain covered acute and convalescent phases.

All enrollees were about 18 to 89 years old and from fewer than 30 US areas. The sample consisted of PBMCs or T cells enriched from blood (not recorded which). This TCR came from a man between 18 and 35 years old with acute COVID-19. This chain links TRBV5-5 with TRBJ1-1; D is ambiguous. The CDR3 DNA follows: TGTGCCAGCAGCTTGAGGCAGGACTCTATGAACACTGAAGCTTTCTTT. Translating it yields CASSLRQDSMNTEAFF.